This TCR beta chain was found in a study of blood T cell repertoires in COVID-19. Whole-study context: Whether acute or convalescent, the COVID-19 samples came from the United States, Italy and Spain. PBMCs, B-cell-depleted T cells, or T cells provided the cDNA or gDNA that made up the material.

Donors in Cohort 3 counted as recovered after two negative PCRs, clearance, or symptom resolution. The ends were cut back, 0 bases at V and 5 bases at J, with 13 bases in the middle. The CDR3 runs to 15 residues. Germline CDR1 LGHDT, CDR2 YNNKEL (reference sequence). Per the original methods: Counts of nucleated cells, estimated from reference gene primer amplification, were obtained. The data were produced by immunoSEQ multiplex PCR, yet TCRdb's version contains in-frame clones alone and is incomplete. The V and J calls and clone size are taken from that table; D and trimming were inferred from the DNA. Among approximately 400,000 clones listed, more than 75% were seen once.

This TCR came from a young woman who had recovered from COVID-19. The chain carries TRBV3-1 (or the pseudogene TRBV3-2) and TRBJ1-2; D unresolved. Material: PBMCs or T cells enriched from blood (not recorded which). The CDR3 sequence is CASSQEATALYGYTF. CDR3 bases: TGTGCCAGCAGCCAAGAGGCAACAGCCTTATATGGCTACACCTTC.